The 27 T cell receptor beta chains listed next were all sequenced from one sample in a study of blood T cell repertoires in COVID-19. Profiled with immunoSEQ multiplex PCR; TCRdb holds only in-frame clones, not every one. The table lists hundreds of thousands of clones, 75% to 90% of them singletons. Sequencing was performed on peripheral blood. Receptors originate from a woman in her sixties or seventies with COVID-19, enrolled during active disease.

The chain uses TRBV5-6 and TRBJ1-1; D gene ambiguous. Per germline, CDR1 SGHDT and CDR2 YYEEEE. This CDR3 has 15 amino acids. V was clipped by 4 bases and J by 5 bases, with 18 bases between them. CDR3 sequence reads: CASSAIMEGETEAFF. In DNA, the CDR3 is TGTGCCAGCAGCGCGATAATGGAGGGAGAGACTGAAGCTTTCTTT.

V and J are TRBV2 and TRBJ2-5; 12 nucleotides line up with TRBD2. V lost 10 bases, J lost 5 bases, and 11 bases stayed unmatched. In germline, CDR1 is SNHLY, CDR2 FYNNEI. This CDR3 has 15 amino acids. DNA of the CDR3: TGTGCCACCGCCCTAGCGGGGGGGCCGGGGGAGACCCAGTACTTC. As protein: CATALAGGPGETQYF.

This chain uses TRBV15 with TRBJ2-5, with 14 bases lining up with TRBD2. CDR3 size: 17 residues. Germline CDR1 and CDR2: LNHNV and YYDKDF (reference sequence). V shed 5 bases and J 0 bases; nucleotides not matched to a gene: 5. The CDR3 nucleotides read TGTGCCACCAGCGGCGGGACTAGCGGGGGTTACCAAGAGACCCAGTACTTC. Translation gives CATSGGTSGGYQETQYF. Using reference TRBV15 and TRBJ2-5 for the parts outside the CDR3, the full variable domain is DAMVIQNPRYQVTQFGKPVTLSCSQTLNHNVMYWYQQKSSQAPKLLFHYYDKDFNNEADTPDNFQSRRPNTSFCFLDIRSPGLGDTAMYLCATSGGTSGGYQETQYFGPGTRLLVL.

This clone was seen a single time. This sequence joins TRBV6-5 and TRBJ1-2, with TRBD1 matching 8 bases. The CDR3 spans 15 residues. Germline V gene sequence: CDR1 MNHEY, CDR2 SVGAGI. With V trimmed by 0 bases and J by 8 bases, 8 bases remained unmatched. The CDR3 is CASSYSWSGGEGYTF. The CDR3 DNA reads as TGTGCCAGCAGTTACTCGTGGTCAGGGGGCGAGGGCTACACCTTC.

The CDR3: CASSNESRGEKLFF. CDR3 DNA sequence: TGTGCCAGTAGTAACGAAAGCAGGGGTGAAAAACTGTTTTTT. The chain is built from TRBV19 and TRBJ1-4; a weak D match, TRBD1 (6 bases). The V gene's germline CDR1 is LNHDA and CDR2 SQIVND (reference sequence). Trimming took off 4 bases at V and 7 bases at J, with 13 bases between the two ends. The CDR3 covers 14 residues.

This chain links TRBV7-8 with TRBJ2-6, with D unresolved. Deletions cut 1 base from V and 0 bases from J, with 10 bases between. The CDR3 has 17 residues. Germline values: CDR1 SGHVS, CDR2 FQNEAQ. CDR3 in amino acids: CASSLGLISSGANVLTF. The CDR3 bases are TGTGCCAGCAGCTTAGGACTTATTAGCTCTGGGGCCAACGTCCTGACTTTC.

This clone was picked up a small number of times. The chain uses TRBV7-2 and TRBJ1-2; D gene uncertain. Germline CDR1 is SGHTA and CDR2 is FQGNSA. V shed 5 bases and J shed 4 bases, with 14 bases lying between them. The CDR3 spans 14 residues. In nucleotides, the CDR3 is TGTGCCAGCAGCCCGAGAGTGGCGGGCTATGGCTACACCTTC. The encoded protein is CASSPRVAGYGYTF.

This chain connects TRBV29-1 to TRBJ1-1; a possible D gene is TRBD1 (5 bases). V shed 6 bases and J shed 2 bases, with 13 bases lying between them. CDR1 and CDR2 from the germline V gene are SQVTM and ANQGSEA. CDR3 size: 13 residues. This CDR3 reads CSVGGSINTEAFF. The CDR3 DNA follows: TGCAGCGTCGGGGGGAGCATTAACACTGAAGCTTTCTTT.

This clone is a singleton in its sample. This chain links TRBV27 with TRBJ1-1; D is unclear. The CDR3 runs 16 residues. The V gene lost 3 bases and the J gene lost 2 bases, with 16 bases spanning the gap. Germline CDR1 is MNHEY and CDR2 is SMNVEV (reference sequence). The CDR3 here is CASSFGWARFNTEAFF. In DNA, the CDR3 is TGTGCCAGCAGTTTTGGGTGGGCACGTTTTAACACTGAAGCTTTCTTT.

The J gene is TRBJ1-5, the V gene TRBV29-1; D uncertain. The V end lost 3 bases, the J end lost 2 bases, and 8 bases lay between the germline ends. This CDR3 has 13 residues. Germline V gene data show CDR1 as SQVTM and CDR2 as ANQGSEA. In nucleotides, the CDR3 is TGCAGCGTTGAGGAGGTAGGCAATCAGCCCCAGCATTTT. Translation: CSVEEVGNQPQHF.

This chain links TRBV6-6 with TRBJ2-1; D is possibly TRBD1 (6 bases). CDR1 and CDR2 (germline): MNHNY, SVGAGI (reference sequence). The CDR3 runs to 13 residues. Trimming took off 6 bases at V and 7 bases at J, with 13 bases between the two ends. DNA of the CDR3: TGTGCCAGCAGAAGCCTTCAGGGGAATGAGCAGTTCTTC. Its protein product is CASRSLQGNEQFF.

The chain carries TRBV29-1 and TRBJ1-1; a possible D gene is TRBD1 (6 bases). V was trimmed by 6 bases and J by 7 bases, leaving 15 bases between them. Germline lookup yields CDR1 SQVTM and CDR2 ANQGSEA. There are 12 residues in the CDR3. The CDR3, as DNA: TGCAGCGTGGGAGACAGGCATGGTGAAGCTTTCTTT. This encodes CSVGDRHGEAFF.

This clone was seen a single time. The rearrangement joins TRBV18 to TRBJ1-1; D ambiguous. This CDR3 is built from 13 residues. Trimming took 4 bases from V and 0 from J, leaving 6 bases between them. CDR1 and CDR2 (germline): KGHSH, LQKENI. The CDR3 is CASSRGMNTEAFF. The CDR3 DNA reads as TGTGCCAGCTCACGAGGGATGAACACTGAAGCTTTCTTT. The full variable domain, with the rest looked up from reference TRBV18 and TRBJ1-1, is NAGVMQNPRHLVRRRGQEARLRCSPMKGHSHVYWYRQLPEEGLKFMVYLQKENIIDESGMPKERFSAEFPKEGPSILRIQQVVRGDSAAYFCASSRGMNTEAFFGQGTRLTVV.

The genes are TRBV9 and TRBJ2-4; 10 nucleotides agree with TRBD1. Per germline, CDR1 SGDLS and CDR2 YYNGEE. J lost 8 bases, V lost 0 bases, and 5 bases had no gene match. The CDR3 length is 15 residues. The CDR3 loop reads CASSVGGDRGDIQYF. DNA for the CDR3: TGTGCCAGCAGCGTAGGTGGGGACAGGGGAGACATTCAGTACTTC.

This chain joins TRBV27 and TRBJ2-7, with D hard to call. This CDR3 spans 14 amino acids. Trimming took off 5 bases at V and 1 base at J, with 12 bases between the two ends. Germline CDR1 is MNHEY and CDR2 is SMNVEV (reference sequence). As DNA, the CDR3 is TGTGCCAGCAGTCCTACCGACATGTCCTACGAGCAGTACTTC. Its translation is CASSPTDMSYEQYF.

This clone is a singleton in its sample. The J gene is TRBJ1-4, the V gene TRBV19; D is unresolved. The CDR3 runs 14 residues. V was cut by 9 bases and J by 2 bases, with 13 bases left in between. Germline V CDR1 and CDR2: LNHDA, SQIVND (reference sequence). The CDR3 spells CASRLAYTNEKLFF. Here the CDR3 DNA reads TGTGCCAGCCGGCTAGCCTACACTAATGAAAAACTGTTTTTT.

The chain uses TRBV19 and TRBJ1-6; D call uncertain. The CDR3 consists of 15 residues. V was pared by 5 bases and J by 7 bases, with 15 bases between. CDR1 is LNHDA and CDR2 is SQIVND in the germline V gene (reference sequence). The chain's CDR3 is CASSPVAAGNSPLHF. The DNA for the CDR3 is TGTGCCAGTAGTCCGGTCGCAGCGGGGAATTCACCCCTCCACTTT.

This chain joins TRBV5-1 and TRBJ2-3, with 7 bases aligning to TRBD1. Unmatched junction bases numbered 6, after V lost 1 base and J lost 1 base. Germline V gene sequence: CDR1 SGHRS, CDR2 YFSETQ. The CDR3 contains 16 residues. The CDR3 DNA reads TGCGCCAGCAGCTTGCCAGGGGGTATGGGCACAGATACGCAGTATTTT. Translation: CASSLPGGMGTDTQYF.

The chain employs TRBV5-1 and TRBJ2-3; 9 nucleotides line up with TRBD1. CDR1 SGHRS and CDR2 YFSETQ come from the germline V gene. CDR3 length: 17 amino acids. V was clipped by 0 bases and J by 2 bases; unmatched bases: 7. This chain's CDR3 is CASSLGDRVVDTDTQYF. As DNA, the CDR3 is TGCGCCAGCAGCTTGGGGGACAGGGTGGTCGACACAGATACGCAGTATTTT.

This clone was seen only once. The V call is TRBV7-2, the J call TRBJ1-1, with 8 bases aligning to TRBD1. The CDR3 extends over 15 amino acids. CDR1 SGHTA and CDR2 FQGNSA come from the germline V gene. The V and J ends lost 1 base and 4 bases, in that order; junction bases with no gene match: 5. CDR3 loop: CASSLGTGKTTEAFF. The CDR3 DNA reads TGTGCCAGCAGCTTAGGGACAGGGAAGACCACTGAAGCTTTCTTT.

This sequence joins TRBV13 and TRBJ1-4; TRBD1 matches at 9 bases. This CDR3 is built from 14 residues. The ends lost 5 bases at V and 10 bases at J; junction bases unmatched: 8. From germline, CDR1 is PRHDT and CDR2 FYEKMQ (reference sequence). Here the CDR3 reads CASSGGQGGGKLFF. The DNA of the CDR3 is TGTGCCAGCAGCGGGGGACAGGGTGGTGGAAAACTGTTTTTT.

About this clone itself: At the DNA level, this CDR3 is encoded by other sequences in the same sample as well. The chain uses TRBV7-2 and TRBJ1-1, with TRBD1 as a possible D gene (5 bases). V shed 1 base and J shed 1 base, with 7 bases lying between them. The CDR3 loop spans 14 amino acids. Germline CDR1 reads SGHTA; CDR2 reads FQGNSA. CDR3 sequence reads: CASSLGQGNTEAFF. The CDR3 DNA sequence: TGTGCCAGCAGCTTAGGGCAGGGGAACACTGAAGCTTTCTTT.

The chain links TRBV7-9 to TRBJ2-6; D may be TRBD2 (6 bases). V lost 1 base, J lost 0 bases, and 10 bases lay in between. The germline V gene encodes CDR1 SEHNR and CDR2 FQNEAQ (reference sequence). The CDR3 is made up of 17 amino acids. The CDR3 reads CASSLGGGRSGANVLTF. For the CDR3, the DNA is TGTGCCAGCAGCTTAGGGGGAGGACGCTCTGGGGCCAACGTCCTGACTTTC.

In its sample, this clone was seen once. The chain links TRBV5-1 to TRBJ2-7, with 8 bases that match TRBD1. The germline gives CDR1 SGHRS, CDR2 YFSETQ. Trimming took 4 bases from V and 2 from J; bases not matched to a gene: 8. CDR3 size: 15 residues. The CDR3 coding sequence is TGCGCCAGCAGCCCTCTAGGACAGGGACCCTACGAGCAGTACTTC. It yields the protein CASSPLGQGPYEQYF.

The chain is built from TRBV24-1 and TRBJ2-3; TRBD2 agrees at 12 bases. The trim removed 4 bases at V and 2 bases at J, leaving 6 bases unmatched. Germline lookup yields CDR1 KGHDR and CDR2 SFDVKD. This CDR3 has 17 amino acids. The CDR3 loop reads CATSDFGLAGLTDTQYF. The DNA of the CDR3 is TGTGCCACCAGTGACTTTGGACTAGCGGGACTCACAGATACGCAGTATTTT.

The J gene is TRBJ1-1, the V gene TRBV5-1, with 7 positions matching TRBD1. Unmatched junction bases numbered 6, after V lost 4 bases and J lost 12 bases. Germline lookup yields CDR1 SGHRS and CDR2 YFSETQ. This CDR3 is 11 amino acids long. The CDR3 sequence: CASSPGTATFF. The CDR3 coding sequence is TGCGCCAGCAGCCCCGGGACAGCAACTTTCTTT.

The chain recombines TRBV2 with TRBJ1-3, with 9 bases aligning to TRBD1. The trim removed 5 bases at V and 2 bases at J, leaving 4 bases unmatched. This CDR3 comprises 15 residues. The germline V gene encodes CDR1 SNHLY and CDR2 FYNNEI. CDR3 coding DNA: TGTGCCAGCAGTCACAGGGGGCTACCTGGAAACACCATATATTTT. Its translation: CASSHRGLPGNTIYF.